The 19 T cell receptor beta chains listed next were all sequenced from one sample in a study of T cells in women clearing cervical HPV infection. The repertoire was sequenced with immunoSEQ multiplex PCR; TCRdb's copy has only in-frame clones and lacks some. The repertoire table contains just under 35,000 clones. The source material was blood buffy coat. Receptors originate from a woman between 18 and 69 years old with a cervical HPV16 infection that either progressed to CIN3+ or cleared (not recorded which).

The covered CDR3 bases are TGTGCCAGTAGTTTGACAGTCGATATCTTCTATGGT. Translated: CASSLTVDIFYG. The whole CDR3 region reads CASSLTVDIFYGQYF. The chain uses TRBV19 and TRBJ2-4, with D perhaps TRBD1 (5 bases). From the germline J gene comes the end of the CDR3, since the read stops 3 residues before it. The CDR3 covers 15 residues. Germline CDR1 LNHDA, CDR2 SQIVND (reference sequence).

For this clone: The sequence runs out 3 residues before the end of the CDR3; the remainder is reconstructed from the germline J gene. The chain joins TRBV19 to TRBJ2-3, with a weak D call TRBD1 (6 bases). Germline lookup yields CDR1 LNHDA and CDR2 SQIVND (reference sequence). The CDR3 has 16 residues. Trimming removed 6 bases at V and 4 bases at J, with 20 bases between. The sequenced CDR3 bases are TGTGCCAGTAGCCTGACGTCAGGGGCATGGTCAGATACG. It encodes CASSLTSGAWSDT. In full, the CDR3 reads CASSLTSGAWSDTQYF.

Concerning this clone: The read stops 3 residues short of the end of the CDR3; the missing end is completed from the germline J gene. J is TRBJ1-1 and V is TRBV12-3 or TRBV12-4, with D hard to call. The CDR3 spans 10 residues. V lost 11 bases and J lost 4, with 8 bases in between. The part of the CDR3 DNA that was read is TGTGCCTCCAGCGGCACTGAA. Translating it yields CASSGTE. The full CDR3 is CASSGTEAFF.

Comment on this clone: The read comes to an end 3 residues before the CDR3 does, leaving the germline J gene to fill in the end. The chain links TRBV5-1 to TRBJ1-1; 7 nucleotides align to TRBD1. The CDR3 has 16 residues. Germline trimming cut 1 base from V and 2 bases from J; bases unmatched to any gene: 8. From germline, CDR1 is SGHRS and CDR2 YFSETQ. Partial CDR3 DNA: TGCGCCAGCAGCTTGCGACAGGGCCCCTCTAACACTGAA. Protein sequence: CASSLRQGPSNTE. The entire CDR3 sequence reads CASSLRQGPSNTEAFF.

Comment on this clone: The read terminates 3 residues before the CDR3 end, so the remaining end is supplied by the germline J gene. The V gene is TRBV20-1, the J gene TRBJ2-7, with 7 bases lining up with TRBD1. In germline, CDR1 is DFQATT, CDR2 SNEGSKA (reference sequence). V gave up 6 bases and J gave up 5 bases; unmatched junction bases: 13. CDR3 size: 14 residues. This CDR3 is CSAAAKTGYNEQYF. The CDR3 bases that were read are TGCAGTGCAGCCGCCAAGACAGGGTATAACGAG.

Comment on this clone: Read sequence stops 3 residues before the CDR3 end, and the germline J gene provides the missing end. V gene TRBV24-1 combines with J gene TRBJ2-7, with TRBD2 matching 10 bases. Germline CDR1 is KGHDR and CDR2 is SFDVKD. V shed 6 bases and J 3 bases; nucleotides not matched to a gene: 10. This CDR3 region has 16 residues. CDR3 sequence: CATSTASGRLGYEQYF. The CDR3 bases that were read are TGTGCCACCAGTACGGCTAGCGGGAGATTGGGCTACGAG.

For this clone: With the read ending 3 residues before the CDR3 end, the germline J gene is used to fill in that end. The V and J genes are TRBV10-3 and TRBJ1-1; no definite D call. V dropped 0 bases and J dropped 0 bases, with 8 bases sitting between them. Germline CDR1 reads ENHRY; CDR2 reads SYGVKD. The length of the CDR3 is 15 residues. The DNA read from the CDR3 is TGTGCCATCAGTGAGTCGAAAACAGTGAACACTGAA. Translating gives CAISESKTVNTE. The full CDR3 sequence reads CAISESKTVNTEAFF.

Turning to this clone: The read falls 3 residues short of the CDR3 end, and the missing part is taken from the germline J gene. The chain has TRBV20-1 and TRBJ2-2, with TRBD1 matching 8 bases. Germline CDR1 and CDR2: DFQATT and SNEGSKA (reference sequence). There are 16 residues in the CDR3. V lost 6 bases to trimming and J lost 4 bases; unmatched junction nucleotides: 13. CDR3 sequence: CSALDRGQEITGELFF. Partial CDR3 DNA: TGCAGTGCCCTCGATAGGGGACAGGAGATCACCGGGGAG.

The CDR3 loop is CASSFSGFTEAFF. The part of the CDR3 DNA that was read is TGCGCCAGCAGCTTCAGCGGATTCACTGAA. This chain joins TRBV5-1 and TRBJ1-1; D is uncertain. The read finishes 3 residues shy of the CDR3 end, and the germline J gene is used to complete it. The CDR3 loop spans 13 amino acids. Germline V CDR1 and CDR2: SGHRS, YFSETQ. V dropped 2 bases and J dropped 4 bases, with 9 bases sitting between them.

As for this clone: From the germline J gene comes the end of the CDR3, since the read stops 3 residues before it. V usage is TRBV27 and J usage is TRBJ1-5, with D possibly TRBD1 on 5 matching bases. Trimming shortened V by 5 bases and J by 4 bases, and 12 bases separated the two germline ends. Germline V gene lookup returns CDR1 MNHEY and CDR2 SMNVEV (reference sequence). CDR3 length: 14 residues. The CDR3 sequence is CASSREGRNQPQHF. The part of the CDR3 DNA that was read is TGTGCCAGCAGTCGCGAGGGGCGGAATCAGCCC.

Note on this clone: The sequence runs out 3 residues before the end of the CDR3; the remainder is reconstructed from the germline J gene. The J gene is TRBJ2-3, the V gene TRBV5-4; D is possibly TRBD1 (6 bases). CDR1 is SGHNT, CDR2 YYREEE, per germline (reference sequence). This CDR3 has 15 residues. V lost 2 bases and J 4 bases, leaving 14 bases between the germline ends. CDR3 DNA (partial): TGTGCCAGCAGCTTCGTACAGGGTCTCGCAGATACG. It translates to CASSFVQGLADT. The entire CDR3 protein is CASSFVQGLADTQYF.

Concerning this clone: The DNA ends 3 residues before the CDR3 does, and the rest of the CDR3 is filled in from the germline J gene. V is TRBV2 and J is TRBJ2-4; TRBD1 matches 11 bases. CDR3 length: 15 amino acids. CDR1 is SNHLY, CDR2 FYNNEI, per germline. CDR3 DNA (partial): TGTGCCAGCAGTGAAACGGACAGGGGGCCTGGTGGT. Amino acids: CASSETDRGPGG. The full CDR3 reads CASSETDRGPGGQYF.

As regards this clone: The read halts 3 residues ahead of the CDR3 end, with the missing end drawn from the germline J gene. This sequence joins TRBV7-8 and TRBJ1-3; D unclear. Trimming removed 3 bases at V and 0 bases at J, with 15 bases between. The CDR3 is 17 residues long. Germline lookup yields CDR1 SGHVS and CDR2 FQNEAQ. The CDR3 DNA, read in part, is TGTGCCAGCAGCTTCCCAATGGGCATATTCTCTGGAAACACC. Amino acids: CASSFPMGIFSGNT. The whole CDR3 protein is CASSFPMGIFSGNTIYF. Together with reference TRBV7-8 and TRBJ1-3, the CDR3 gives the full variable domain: GAGVSQSPRYKVAKRGQDVALRCDPISGHVSLFWYQQALGQGPEFLTYFQNEAQLDKSGLPSDRFFAERPEGSVSTLKIQRTQQEDSAVYLCASSFPMGIFSGNTIYFGEGSWLTVV.

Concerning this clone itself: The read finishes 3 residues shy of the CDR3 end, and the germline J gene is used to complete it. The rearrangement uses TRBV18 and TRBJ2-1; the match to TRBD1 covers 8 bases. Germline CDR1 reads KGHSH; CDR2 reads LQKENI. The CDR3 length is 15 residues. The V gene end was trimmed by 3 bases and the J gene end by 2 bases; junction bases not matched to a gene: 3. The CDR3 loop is CASSPGTGPYNEQFF. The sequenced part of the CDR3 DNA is TGTGCCAGCTCACCCGGGACAGGTCCCTACAATGAG.

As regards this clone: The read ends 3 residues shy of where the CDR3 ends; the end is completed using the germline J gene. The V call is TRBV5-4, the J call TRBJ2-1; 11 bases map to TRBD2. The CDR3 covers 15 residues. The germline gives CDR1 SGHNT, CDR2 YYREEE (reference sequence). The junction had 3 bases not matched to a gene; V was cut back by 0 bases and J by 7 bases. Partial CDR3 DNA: TGTGCCAGCAGCTTGGGACTAGCGGGGCTTAATGAG. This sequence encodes CASSLGLAGLNE. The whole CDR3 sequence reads CASSLGLAGLNEQFF.

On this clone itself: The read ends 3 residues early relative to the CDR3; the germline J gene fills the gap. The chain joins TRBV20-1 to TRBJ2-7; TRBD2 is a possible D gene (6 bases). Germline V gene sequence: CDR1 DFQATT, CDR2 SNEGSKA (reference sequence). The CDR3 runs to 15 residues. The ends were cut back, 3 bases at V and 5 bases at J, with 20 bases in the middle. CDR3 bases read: TGCAGTGCTAGGGCCGGAACTAGCTTTCCAAACGAG. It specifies CSARAGTSFPNE. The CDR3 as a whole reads CSARAGTSFPNEQYF.

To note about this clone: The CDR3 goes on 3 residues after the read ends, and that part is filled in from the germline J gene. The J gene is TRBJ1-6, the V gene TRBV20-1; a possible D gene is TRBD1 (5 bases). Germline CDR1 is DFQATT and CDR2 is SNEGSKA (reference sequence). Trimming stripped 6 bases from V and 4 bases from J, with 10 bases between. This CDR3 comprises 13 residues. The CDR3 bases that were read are TGCAGTGCCCCAGACAGATATAATTCACCC. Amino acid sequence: CSAPDRYNSP. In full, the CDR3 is CSAPDRYNSPLHF.

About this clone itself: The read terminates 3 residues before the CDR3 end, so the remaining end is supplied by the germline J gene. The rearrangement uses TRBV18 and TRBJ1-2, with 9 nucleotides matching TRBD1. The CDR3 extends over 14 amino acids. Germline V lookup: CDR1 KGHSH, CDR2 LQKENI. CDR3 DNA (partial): TGTGCCAGCTCATATGGACAGGGGTTGAATGAC. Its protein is CASSYGQGLND. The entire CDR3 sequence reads CASSYGQGLNDYTF.

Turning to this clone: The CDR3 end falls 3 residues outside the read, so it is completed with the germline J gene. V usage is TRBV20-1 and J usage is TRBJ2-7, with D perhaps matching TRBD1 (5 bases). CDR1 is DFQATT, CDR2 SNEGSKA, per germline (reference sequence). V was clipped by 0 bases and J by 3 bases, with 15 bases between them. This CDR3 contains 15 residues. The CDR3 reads CSARDVVRELYEQYF. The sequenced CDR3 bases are TGCAGTGCTAGAGATGTCGTCAGGGAACTCTACGAG.